These T cell receptor beta chains were read from a single sample in a study of blood T cell repertoires in COVID-19. The data were produced by immunoSEQ multiplex PCR, yet TCRdb's version contains in-frame clones alone and is incomplete. Here the sample spans approximately 50,000 clones, about 85% being singletons. Input material: peripheral blood. Source of these receptors: a human donor in a cohort sampled during active COVID-19. CDR3s include the opening cysteine and the closing phenylalanine or tryptophan. The D gene is left open where the match is weak. Clone size appears in some rows only: once, few, many, or a class for an expanded clone.

d_call j_call cdr3_length clone_size v_call cdr3_nt cdr3_aa
. TRBJ2-2 14 . TRBV18 TGTGCCAGCTCACCACGTATAGGACTCGAGGAGCTGTTTTTT CASSPRIGLEELFF
. TRBJ2-2 15 . TRBV5-1 TGCGCCAGCAGCTTGGATATAGCAACAGGCGGGGAGCTGTTTTTT CASSLDIATGGELFF
TRBD2 TRBJ2-1 16 . TRBV7-2 TGTGCCAGCAGCTTAGTGGCGGGAGTCTCCTACAATGAGCAGTTCTTC CASSLVAGVSYNEQFF
. TRBJ2-3 14 . TRBV5-1 TGCGCCAGCAGCTTGGGAGGAGGGTTAGATACGCAGTATTTT CASSLGGGLDTQYF
TRBD1 TRBJ1-2 13 . TRBV10-2 TGCGCCAGCAGTGCTGAGGGGGCCTATGGCTACACCTTC CASSAEGAYGYTF
. TRBJ1-6 15 . TRBV6-5 TGTGCCAGCAGTTACTCGAAGGCAGCGAGTTCACCCCTCCACTTT CASSYSKAASSPLHF
. TRBJ1-2 13 . TRBV5-5 TGTGCCAGCAGCTTAGGAGCAAACTATGGCTACACCTTC CASSLGANYGYTF
TRBD1 TRBJ2-3 14 . TRBV2 TGTGCCAGCAGTGAGGACAGGTTCCCAGATACGCAGTATTTT CASSEDRFPDTQYF
. TRBJ2-7 13 . TRBV20-1 TGCAGTGCTAGTTCGCGTAGCTCCTACGAGCAGTACTTC CSASSRSSYEQYF
. TRBJ1-5 15 . TRBV18 TGTGCCAGCTCACCGACCGCGGGGGGCAATCAGCCCCAGCATTTT CASSPTAGGNQPQHF
. TRBJ1-3 15 . TRBV10-3 TGTGCCATCAATATTCAGGCTCTCCCCACAAACACCATATATTTT CAINIQALPTNTIYF
TRBD2 TRBJ2-7 14 . TRBV2 TGTGCCACCCAGACTAGCTTCCTTTCCTACGAGCAGTACTTC CATQTSFLSYEQYF
. TRBJ2-4 18 . TRBV9 TGTGCCAGCAGCGTAGGAGTAGAGGGAGGTCCCGCCAAAAACATTCAGTACTTC CASSVGVEGGPAKNIQYF
. TRBJ2-7 11 . TRBV10-3 TGTGCCATCAGTGAGTCTCGCGAGCAGTACTTC CAISESREQYF
TRBD1 TRBJ1-2 13 . TRBV28 TGTGCCAGCAGTTGGGACAGGGTGGGCGGCTACACCTTC CASSWDRVGGYTF
. TRBJ2-3 14 . TRBV15 TGTGCCACCAGAAAACAGATGCCCACAGATACGCAGTATTTT CATRKQMPTDTQYF
. TRBJ2-3 14 . TRBV6-5 TGTGCCAGCGGTCCAGAAATAAGCACAGATACGCAGTATTTT CASGPEISTDTQYF
TRBD1 TRBJ2-3 16 . TRBV2 TGTGCCAGCAGTGAATATCAGGACAGGGGCACAGATACGCAGTATTTT CASSEYQDRGTDTQYF
TRBD2 TRBJ2-5 16 . TRBV7-2 TGTGCCAGCAGCTTAGCGTCCCTAGCGGTGTGGGAGACCCAGTACTTC CASSLASLAVWETQYF
. TRBJ2-5 14 . TRBV18 TGTGCCAGCTCACCTCCTACTAGAGAAGAGACCCAGTACTTC CASSPPTREETQYF
TRBD2 TRBJ2-2 18 few TRBV6-2/TRBV6-3 TGTGCCAGCAGTTACTCTCGTTCCCCTAGCGGGAGAACCGGGGAGCTGTTTTTT CASSYSRSPSGRTGELFF
TRBD2 TRBJ2-1 13 . TRBV19 TGTGCCAGCGGACTAGCGGCCGCCAATGAGCAGTTCTTC CASGLAAANEQFF
. TRBJ1-5 15 . TRBV5-1 TGCGCCAGCAGCTTGGATGGGGCCAGCAATCAGCCCCAGCATTTT CASSLDGASNQPQHF
TRBD1 TRBJ1-1 14 once TRBV14 TGTGCCAGCAGCCAAGTTGGGACAGGGGCTGAAGCTTTCTTT CASSQVGTGAEAFF
TRBD1 TRBJ2-6 16 few TRBV10-3 TGTGCCATCCCCGGACAGGCGAACTCTGGGGCCAACGTCCTGACTTTC CAIPGQANSGANVLTF
. TRBJ2-7 15 . TRBV18 TGTGCCAGCTCACCGAGGGAGAAAAGGGGGTACGAGCAGTACTTC CASSPREKRGYEQYF
. TRBJ1-2 16 . TRBV4-3 TGCGCCAGCAGCCAGATAAGGGAGGGAACGGCCTATGGCTACACCTTC CASSQIREGTAYGYTF
TRBD2 TRBJ2-3 16 . TRBV5-1 TGCGCCAGCAGCCTGAGACTAGCGGGAAGCACAGATACGCAGTATTTT CASSLRLAGSTDTQYF
. TRBJ1-4 15 . TRBV11-2 TGTGCCAGCAGCCCTGGAGGGGTTACAGGTGAAAAACTGTTTTTT CASSPGGVTGEKLFF
. TRBJ2-7 12 . TRBV11-2 TGTGCCAGCAGCTTAACCGGGTTGGAGCAGTACTTC CASSLTGLEQYF
TRBD1 TRBJ2-7 14 . TRBV7-6 TGTGCCAGCAGCTTAGGCCAGGGGGCCTACGAGCAGTACTTC CASSLGQGAYEQYF
. TRBJ1-2 17 . TRBV28 TGTGCCAGCACCGAGGACCCGACCGGTAGGGGTTTAGATGGCTACACCTTC CASTEDPTGRGLDGYTF
TRBD2 TRBJ2-3 16 . TRBV9 TGTGCCAGCAGCGTAGGTCCTAGCGGGAGGACAGATACGCAGTATTTT CASSVGPSGRTDTQYF
. TRBJ1-1 10 . TRBV20-1 TGCAGTGGGGGACACCATGAAGCTTTCTTT CSGGHHEAFF
. TRBJ2-1 11 . TRBV6-5 TGTGCCAGCAGTTACTCCTATGAGCAGTTCTTC CASSYSYEQFF
TRBD2 TRBJ2-5 15 . TRBV24-1 TGTGCCACCAGTGATTCGGGGGGGGCTGGGGAGACCCAGTACTTC CATSDSGGAGETQYF
TRBD1 TRBJ1-2 16 . TRBV4-2 TGTGCCAGCAGCCAACCCGCTGGACAGGGCACCTATGGCTACACCTTC CASSQPAGQGTYGYTF
. TRBJ2-7 13 . TRBV5-4 TGTGCCAGCAGCGGGGGGGACAGGCACGAGCAGTACTTC CASSGGDRHEQYF
TRBD1 TRBJ1-1 14 . TRBV19 TGTGCCAGTAGTCTACCCGGGACAGGGTATGAAGCTTTCTTT CASSLPGTGYEAFF
TRBD2 TRBJ2-7 12 . TRBV3-1/TRBV3-2 TGTGCCAGCAGTCTAGCGGGAGCCGAGCAGTACTTC CASSLAGAEQYF
. TRBJ2-7 15 . TRBV21-1 TGTGCCAGCAGTAAGACTAGCGGGAGGGCCTACGAGCAGTACTTC CASSKTSGRAYEQYF
. TRBJ1-1 13 medium-sized TRBV3-1/TRBV3-2 TGTGCCAGCAGCCTGACTATTGGGACTGAAGCTTTCTTT CASSLTIGTEAFF
TRBD2 TRBJ2-5 13 . TRBV29-1 TGCAGCGTTGGAGGCGGGGGGGGAGAGACCCAGTACTTC CSVGGGGGETQYF
TRBD2 TRBJ2-7 16 once TRBV10-3 TGTGCCATCAGCCCCACCCCCTCGGGAGGGGGTGGGGAGCAGTACTTC CAISPTPSGGGGEQYF
. TRBJ1-2 12 . TRBV3-1/TRBV3-2 TGTGCCAGCAGCCAGATCCGGGGGAGCTACACCTTC CASSQIRGSYTF
. TRBJ1-1 13 . TRBV5-6 TGTGCCAGCAGCCTAGGTTTGAACACTGAAGCTTTCTTT CASSLGLNTEAFF
TRBD2 TRBJ2-5 11 . TRBV28 TGTGCCATCGGGACTAGAGAGACCCAGTACTTC CAIGTRETQYF
. TRBJ2-7 12 . TRBV19 TGTGCCACTGTGGACACCTCCTACGAGCAGTACTTC CATVDTSYEQYF